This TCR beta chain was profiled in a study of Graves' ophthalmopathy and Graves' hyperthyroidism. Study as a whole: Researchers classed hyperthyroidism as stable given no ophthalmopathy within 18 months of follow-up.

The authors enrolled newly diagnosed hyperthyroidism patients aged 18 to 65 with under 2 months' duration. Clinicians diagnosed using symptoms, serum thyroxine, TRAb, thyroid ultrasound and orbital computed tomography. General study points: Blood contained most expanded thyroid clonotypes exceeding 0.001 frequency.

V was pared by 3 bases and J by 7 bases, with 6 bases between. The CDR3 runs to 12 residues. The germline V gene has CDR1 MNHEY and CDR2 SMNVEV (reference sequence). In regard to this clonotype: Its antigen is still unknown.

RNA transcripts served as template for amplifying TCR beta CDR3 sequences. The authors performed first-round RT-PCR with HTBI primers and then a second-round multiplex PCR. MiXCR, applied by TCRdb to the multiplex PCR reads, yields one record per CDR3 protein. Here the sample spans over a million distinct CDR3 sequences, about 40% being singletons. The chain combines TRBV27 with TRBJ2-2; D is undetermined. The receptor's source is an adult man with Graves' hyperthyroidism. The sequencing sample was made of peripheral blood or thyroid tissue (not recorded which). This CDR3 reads CASSFGVGELFF. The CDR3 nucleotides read TGTGCCAGCAGTTTTGGGGTCGGGGAGCTGTTTTTT.